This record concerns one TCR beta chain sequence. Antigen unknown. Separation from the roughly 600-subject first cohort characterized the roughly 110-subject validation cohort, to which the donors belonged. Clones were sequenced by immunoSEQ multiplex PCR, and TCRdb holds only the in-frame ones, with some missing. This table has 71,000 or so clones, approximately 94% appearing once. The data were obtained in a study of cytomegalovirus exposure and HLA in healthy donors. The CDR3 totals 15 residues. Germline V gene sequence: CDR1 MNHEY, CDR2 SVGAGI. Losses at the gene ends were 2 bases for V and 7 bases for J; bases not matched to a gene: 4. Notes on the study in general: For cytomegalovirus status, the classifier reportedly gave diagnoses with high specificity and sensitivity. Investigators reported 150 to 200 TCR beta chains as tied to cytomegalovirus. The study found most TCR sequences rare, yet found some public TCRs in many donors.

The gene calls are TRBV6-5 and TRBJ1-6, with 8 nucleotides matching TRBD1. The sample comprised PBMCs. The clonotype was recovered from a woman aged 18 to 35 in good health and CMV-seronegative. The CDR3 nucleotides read TGTGCCAGCAGTTACACGCAGGGGGCGAATTCACCCCTCCACTTT. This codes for CASSYTQGANSPLHF.